Listed here is a single T cell receptor (beta chain). There is no known antigen for this receptor. Nothing much larger sits one base from this clone, and base qualities are not available. Whole blood was collected in K2EDTA tubes by collaborating institutions according to the institutions' own protocols. For TCRbeta analysis, collaborators shipped samples as frozen whole blood, isolated PBMCs, or DNA extracted from either of those sample types. The data are from a study of blood T cell repertoires in COVID-19 (dated by TCRdb to 2020 to 2022). Some background on the complete study: Samples from collaborators originated in the United States, Italy and Spain and spanned both the acute and convalescent phases of COVID-19. Deeply sampled blood TCRbeta repertoires from subjects exposed to, actively infected with, or recovered from COVID-19 were included in the dataset. Samples came from the ongoing ImmuneRACE study (first 160 participants) plus 1,254 subjects from 6 global collaborators. The sample metadata nearly always contained a de-identified subject ID, COVID-19 status, age in years and sex. The material from the prospective study consisted of cDNA or gDNA derived from T cells, B-cell-depleted T cells, or PBMCs. A freely available public database, intended as a resource for researchers studying the immune response to SARS-CoV-2, is where the repertoires were released. Where available, HLA class I and class II types were taken from metadata supplied by the sample provider and were not determined by assay-based typing.

V is reduced by 7 bases and J by 2 bases, leaving a spacing of 26 bases between them. The CDR3 numbers 17 residues from cysteine through phenylalanine. Of all the DNA, just the CDR3 is kept, 51 bases in frame from base 1. From the germline V gene, CDR1 is SQVTM and CDR2 is ANQGSEA. Results the study describes overall, beyond this receptor: How much clinical and demographic metadata was included differed by source and by participant, and the metadata was provided uncurated.

TCRbeta CDR3 regions were amplified from genomic DNA using the immunoSEQ Assay, a bias-controlled multiplex PCR. From the authors' description of their analysis: The number of nucleated cells in each sample was estimated by amplification of reference gene primers within the assay. To quantify the absolute abundance of each unique TCRbeta CDR3 rearrangement, sequence reads were collapsed and filtered. For each sample, productive Simpson clonality was calculated by taking the square root of Simpson's diversity index across productive rearrangements. TCRdb provides this immuneACCESS table in a form limited to in-frame rearrangements. Some clones are lacking; in checked studies, under half of them reflect an unresolved V gene, and why the rest are absent is not known. V and J calls and clone size are copied from that table; D and trimming were computed from the DNA. This sample has 95,000 to 100,000 clones in its table, and over 75% of those were observed once. 9.5% to 13% of the sample is taken by the ten largest.

The chain is encoded by TRBV29-1 joined to TRBJ1-2; a weak D assignment points to TRBD1 (6 bases agree). Sequencing was carried out using peripheral blood. The receptor was derived from a woman aged 25 to 39 with acute or convalescent COVID-19. The bases read TGCAGCGCCGCCTCGGGGCAGGGGCCCATAATGAACTATGGCTACACCTTC. This translates into CSAASGQGPIMNYGYTF.